The TCR beta chain under discussion was sequenced for a study of cytomegalovirus exposure and HLA in healthy donors. 60 Vbeta and 13 Jbeta primers were used in PCR. Only in-frame clones appear in the TCRdb table, and some are missing; sequencing was by immunoSEQ multiplex PCR. Here the sample spans about 83,000 clones, 80% to 90% being singletons. Germline CDR1 and CDR2: SGHTA and FQGNSA. This CDR3 comprises 14 residues. The V and J ends lost 6 bases and 9 bases, in that order; junction bases with no gene match: 4. The V and J genes are TRBV7-2 and TRBJ1-6; 11 bases line up with TRBD1. Input material: PBMCs. The sequence derives from a woman aged 25 to 39 in good health and CMV-seronegative. CDR3 sequence (DNA): TGTGCCAGCAGTCGGGACAGGGGGTTTTCACCCCTCCACTTT. Translating gives CASSRDRGFSPLHF.